This T cell receptor (beta chain) is drawn from a study of T cells in Graves' hyperthyroidism and ophthalmopathy. Study outcomes and limitations: Blood samples included most of the expanded thyroid clonotypes exceeding 0.001.

Notes on this clonotype: The antigen is unknown.

Researchers amplified the TCR beta CDR3 regions from RNA transcripts. First-round RT-PCR targeting the TCR CDR3 was performed with the HTBI primer set. A single record per CDR3 protein comes from TCRdb applying MiXCR to the multiplex PCR reads. The repertoire holds around 36,000 distinct CDR3 sequences, around half seen once, with under 20% in the top ten. Duration under 3 months, a NOSPECS grade of at least 4, and a Clinical Activity Score of at least 3 characterized the ophthalmopathy patients. Clinicians diagnosed patients from clinical symptoms, serum thyroxine and TRAb, thyroid ultrasound and orbital computed tomography. The PBMCs were sourced from fresh peripheral blood (about 9.7 ml). Germline V gene data show CDR1 as MNHEY and CDR2 as SVGAGI. V was shortened by 2 bases and J by 2 bases, with 10 bases between the two germline ends. There are 14 residues in the CDR3.

The receptor comes from a man aged 40-55 years with Graves' ophthalmopathy. The V gene is TRBV6-5, the J gene TRBJ2-7, with D tentatively TRBD1 (6 bases). The sample comprised blood. CDR3 residues: CASSYGAGAYEQYF. The CDR3 DNA reads as TGTGCCAGCAGTTACGGGGCAGGGGCCTACGAGCAGTACTTC.